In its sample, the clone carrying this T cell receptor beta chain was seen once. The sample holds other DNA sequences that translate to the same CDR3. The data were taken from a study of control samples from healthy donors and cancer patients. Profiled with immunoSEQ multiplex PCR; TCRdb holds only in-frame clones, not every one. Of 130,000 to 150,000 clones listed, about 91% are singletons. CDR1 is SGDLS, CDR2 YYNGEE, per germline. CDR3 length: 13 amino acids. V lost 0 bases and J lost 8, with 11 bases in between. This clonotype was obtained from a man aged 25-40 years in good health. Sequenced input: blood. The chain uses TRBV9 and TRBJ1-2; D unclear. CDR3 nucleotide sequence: TGTGCCAGCAGCGTAGCCGGGCTAGGCGGCTACACCTTC. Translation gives CASSVAGLGGYTF.